Following are 29 T cell receptor beta chains from one sample sequenced in a study of early T cells in non-severe SARS-CoV-2 infection. MiXCR, run by TCRdb on the 5' RACE reads, gives a single entry per CDR3 protein. Among 55,000 to 70,000 distinct CDR3 sequences listed, 9.5% to 15% were seen once. Sequenced material: whole blood, taken at baseline. These receptors originate from an adult who was a healthcare worker with PCR-confirmed SARS-CoV-2 infection or an uninfected control (not recorded which). The donor label of this sample is uncertain.

Ten or more counts support this clonotype. The rearrangement links TRBV10-2 to TRBJ2-3; no clear D gene. CDR3 length: 11 residues. The V and J ends lost 2 bases and 5 bases respectively, with 2 bases between them. Per the germline V gene, CDR1 is WSHSY and CDR2 is SAAADI. The CDR3 loop reads CASSEGDTQYF. The CDR3 nucleotides read TGCGCCAGCAGTGAGGGAGATACGCAGTATTTT.

The chain combines TRBV30 with TRBJ2-3, with TRBD2 matching over 9 bases. The CDR3 has 15 residues. With 2 bases clipped from V and 0 bases from J, the junction kept 3 bases outside the gene matches. In germline, CDR1 is GTSNPN, CDR2 SVGIG (reference sequence). The DNA for the CDR3 is TGTGCCTGGAGTTTAGCGGGGGCTAGCACAGATACGCAGTATTTT. It specifies CAWSLAGASTDTQYF.

The sample holds a few counts of this clonotype. The rearrangement links TRBV20-1 to TRBJ1-1; 7 bases fit TRBD1. Germline CDR1 is DFQATT and CDR2 is SNEGSKA (reference sequence). J gave up 5 bases and V 1 base, and 10 bases lay outside the gene matches. CDR3 size: 15 residues. The CDR3 reads CSARGGGAVVTEAFF. CDR3 in DNA: TGCAGTGCTAGAGGAGGGGGCGCGGTTGTGACTGAAGCTTTCTTT.

This clonotype occurred many times. The chain employs TRBV4-1 and TRBJ1-1; D not certain. The germline gives CDR1 MGHRA, CDR2 YSYEKL. The V gene lost 0 bases and the J gene lost 3 bases, with 11 bases spanning the gap. This CDR3 has 15 amino acids. CDR3 nucleotides: TGCGCCAGCAGCCAAGATCTACGGGGATACACTGAAGCTTTCTTT. Amino acid sequence: CASSQDLRGYTEAFF.

About this clonotype: An end of the junction differs from the germline gene, which may be a read error. V usage is TRBV3-1 and J usage is TRBJ2-2; D is perhaps TRBD2 (6 bases). Germline lookup yields CDR1 LGHDT and CDR2 YNNKEL (reference sequence). CDR3 length equals 15 residues. The CDR3 nucleotides read TGTGCCAGCAGCCAACGGGGGACGAACAGCGGGGAGCTGTTTTTT. Protein: CASSQRGTNSGELFF.

This clonotype was seen a few times. V and J are TRBV20-1 and TRBJ1-1, with D maybe TRBD1 (6 bases). The germline gives CDR1 DFQATT, CDR2 SNEGSKA (reference sequence). The V and J ends lost 5 bases and 11 bases respectively, with 27 bases between them. The CDR3 consists of 15 residues. The CDR3 sequence is CSAGEGDTLSKAAFF. CDR3 sequence (DNA): TGCAGTGCTGGCGAGGGGGATACACTATCGAAGGCGGCTTTCTTT.

V and J are TRBV5-8 and TRBJ1-1; 7 bases are a match to TRBD1. The CDR3 is made up of 15 amino acids. Germline V lookup: CDR1 SGHTS, CDR2 YDEGEE. Trimming removed 7 bases from V and 0 bases from J; junction bases left unmatched: 9. The CDR3 protein is CASEGTEYMNTEAFF. CDR3 bases: TGTGCCAGCGAGGGGACAGAATACATGAACACTGAAGCTTTCTTT. The full variable domain, its missing parts supplied by reference TRBV5-8 and TRBJ1-1, is EAGVTQSPTHLIKTRGQQATLRCSPISGHTSVYWYQQALGLGLQFLLWYDEGEERNRGNFPPRFSGRQFPNYSSELNVNALELEDSALYLCASEGTEYMNTEAFFGQGTRLTVV.

This clonotype has ten or more counts. The V call is TRBV6-2 or TRBV6-3, the J call TRBJ1-4; 7 bases line up with TRBD1. After removal of 4 bases from V and 4 bases from J, the junction contained 9 bases not matched to a gene. Germline V gives CDR1 MNHEY, CDR2 SVGEGT. CDR3 size: 16 residues. In nucleotides, the CDR3 is TGTGCCAGCAGTTGGAGACGACAGGGACATAATGAAAAACTGTTTTTT. It is translated as CASSWRRQGHNEKLFF.

A few counts support this clonotype. The chain is built from TRBV6-6 and TRBJ2-7, with TRBD1 identical over 11 bases. CDR3 length: 15 amino acids. Germline V lookup: CDR1 MNHNY, CDR2 SVGAGI (reference sequence). With V trimmed by 2 bases and J by 3 bases, 3 bases remained unmatched. The CDR3 protein is CASSYGGTGGYEQYV. The CDR3 DNA reads as TGTGCCAGCAGTTACGGCGGGACAGGGGGCTACGAGCAGTACGTC.

In its sample, this clonotype was seen a few times. The chain combines TRBV5-8 with TRBJ2-3; D unclear. Looked up from germline, CDR1 is SGHTS and CDR2 is YDEGEE. V was pared by 4 bases and J by 5 bases, with 11 bases between. This CDR3 region has 13 residues. The CDR3 sequence is CASSPRSVDTQYF. The DNA for the CDR3 is TGTGCCAGCAGCCCGCGCAGCGTAGATACGCAGTATTTT.

The rearrangement joins TRBV20-1 to TRBJ1-6, with 12 positions matching TRBD1. Germline CDR1 is DFQATT and CDR2 is SNEGSKA (reference sequence). The CDR3 is 17 amino acids. The V segment lost 5 bases and the J segment 0 bases; nucleotides outside the gene matches: 5. This CDR3 is CSAPGQGASSYNSPLHF. In nucleotides, the CDR3 is TGCAGTGCTCCGGGACAGGGGGCGAGCTCCTATAATTCACCCCTCCACTTT.

This clonotype was found once. The missing conserved phenylalanine or tryptophan at the end of this CDR3 makes a read error likely. The chain couples TRBV5-1 to TRBJ2-2; D remains unclear. CDR1 and CDR2 from the germline V gene are SGHRS and YFSETQ. This CDR3 is 14 amino acids long. The V gene lost 0 bases and the J gene lost 6 bases, with 9 bases spanning the gap. The CDR3 loop is CASSLDPNPGELFL. CDR3 coding DNA: TGCGCCAGCAGCTTGGACCCAAATCCCGGGGAGCTGTTTCTT.

This clonotype occurred a few times. The gene calls are TRBV6-2 or TRBV6-3 and TRBJ1-5, with a tentative D call TRBD1 (6 bases). V was trimmed by 4 bases and J by 7 bases, leaving 20 bases between them. This CDR3 has 16 amino acids. Per the germline V gene, CDR1 is MNHEY and CDR2 is SVGEGT. The CDR3 here is CASSSNLGGANQPQHF. The DNA of the CDR3 is TGTGCCAGCAGTTCGAATCTTGGGGGGGCAAACCAGCCCCAGCATTTT.

There are many counts of this clonotype. The chain uses TRBV7-6 and TRBJ2-1; TRBD1 matches at 7 bases. V lost 6 bases and J lost 0; bases outside the gene matches: 2. In germline, CDR1 is SGHVS, CDR2 FNYEAQ. CDR3 size: 14 residues. The CDR3 DNA sequence: TGTGCCAGCAGGGGACAGAGCTCCTACAATGAGCAGTTCTTC. Amino acid sequence: CASRGQSSYNEQFF.

The rearrangement uses TRBV7-2 and TRBJ1-4; 8 nucleotides line up with TRBD1. The germline CDR1 and CDR2 sequences are SGHTA and FQGNSA. The CDR3 covers 15 residues. V shed 8 bases and J 6 bases; nucleotides not matched to a gene: 11. This chain's CDR3 is CASRRTAGGDEKLFF. CDR3 DNA: TGTGCCAGCCGGAGGACGGCAGGGGGCGATGAAAAACTGTTTTTT.

This clonotype was counted a few times. The genes are TRBV18 and TRBJ1-1; D perhaps matches TRBD1 (5 bases). This CDR3 region has 13 residues. V was cut by 0 bases and J by 5 bases, with 7 bases left in between. CDR1 KGHSH and CDR2 LQKENI come from the germline V gene. CDR3 nucleotides: TGTGCCAGCTCACCACCATGGGGGACTGAAGCTTTCTTT. It specifies CASSPPWGTEAFF.

V is TRBV7-6 and J is TRBJ2-7; 7 nucleotides agree with TRBD2. V shed 5 bases, J shed 2 bases, and the junction held 12 bases outside the gene matches. Germline CDR1 and CDR2: SGHVS and FNYEAQ. The CDR3 length is 16 residues. In DNA, the CDR3 is TGTGCCAGCAGCCTCTCGGGGGGAAGAAGCCCCTACGAGCAGTACGTC. Encoded protein: CASSLSGGRSPYEQYV.

This clonotype was counted only a few times. V gene TRBV20-1 combines with J gene TRBJ1-5, with a weak D call TRBD1 (6 bases). This CDR3 has 15 residues. V lost 4 bases, J lost 0 bases, and 13 bases lay in between. The germline V gene encodes CDR1 DFQATT and CDR2 SNEGSKA (reference sequence). This CDR3 is CSATRTEHSNQPQHF. DNA of the CDR3: TGCAGTGCTACCCGGACAGAGCATAGCAATCAGCCCCAGCATTTT.

This clonotype has a count of ten or more. V usage is TRBV5-4 and J usage is TRBJ2-1; TRBD1 might be the D (5 bases). The CDR3 covers 13 residues. The germline CDR1 and CDR2 sequences are SGHNT and YYREEE (reference sequence). The V end was cut by 0 bases, the J end by 5 bases, with 6 bases between. CDR3 loop: CASSLDRNNEQFF. The CDR3 DNA reads as TGTGCCAGCAGCTTGGACAGGAACAATGAGCAGTTCTTC.

This clonotype has only a few counts. This sequence joins TRBV5-1 and TRBJ1-2; no clear D gene. This CDR3 is 15 amino acids long. Trimming took off 4 bases at V and 6 bases at J, with 19 bases between the two ends. CDR1 and CDR2 (germline): SGHRS, YFSETQ. CDR3 sequence: CASSPTANGLDGYTF. DNA of the CDR3: TGCGCCAGCAGCCCTACGGCCAATGGGCTCGATGGCTACACCTTC.

This clonotype was found a few times. The chain links TRBV3-1 to TRBJ1-1; D is possibly TRBD1 (5 bases). Trimming cost V 0 bases and J 0 bases, with 8 bases left between them. CDR3 length: 15 amino acids. CDR1 is LGHDT, CDR2 YNNKEL, per germline (reference sequence). The CDR3 nucleotides are TGTGCCAGCAGCCAAGACCAGACAGTGAACACTGAAGCTTTCTTT. This translates into CASSQDQTVNTEAFF.

The chain combines TRBV7-9 with TRBJ1-5; unclear D gene. Germline V CDR1 and CDR2: SEHNR, FQNEAQ (reference sequence). The CDR3 contains 13 residues. Deletions cut 3 bases from V and 7 bases from J, with 10 bases between. The CDR3 DNA follows: TGTGCCAGCAGCTTCAGCCCGAACCAGCCCCAGCATTTT. Translation: CASSFSPNQPQHF. Looking up the rest from reference TRBV7-9 and TRBJ1-5 gives the full variable domain: DTGVSQNPRHKITKRGQNVTFRCDPISEHNRLYWYRQTLGQGPEFLTYFQNEAQLEKSRLLSDRFSAERPKGSFSTLEIQRTEQGDSAMYLCASSFSPNQPQHFGDGTRLSIL.

The rearrangement uses TRBV18 and TRBJ2-6; 7 bases are a match to TRBD1. The CDR3 is 17 residues long. Germline lookup yields CDR1 KGHSH and CDR2 LQKENI. V lost 3 bases to trimming and J lost 0 bases; unmatched junction nucleotides: 5. Here the CDR3 reads CASSPEHRGSGANVLTF. The CDR3 DNA reads TGTGCCAGCTCACCTGAACACAGGGGCTCTGGGGCCAACGTCCTGACTTTC.

Ten or more counts support this clonotype. The CDR3: CASSLARRGVYETQYF. As DNA, the CDR3 is TGTGCCAGCAGCTTAGCCCGGCGGGGGGTTTACGAGACCCAGTACTTC. The J gene is TRBJ2-5, the V gene TRBV7-2; 8 bases agree with TRBD2. Germline CDR1 reads SGHTA; CDR2 reads FQGNSA. V shed 0 bases, J shed 5 bases, and the junction held 8 bases outside the gene matches. This CDR3 has 16 amino acids.

The genes are TRBV7-8 and TRBJ1-2; 7 bases are a match to TRBD1. This CDR3 has 15 residues. Trimming removed 4 bases from V and 5 bases from J; junction bases left unmatched: 10. The germline gives CDR1 SGHVS, CDR2 FQNEAQ. For the CDR3, the DNA is TGTGCCAGCAGCTCAGGCCGGGACAGTCTTTATGGCTACACCTTC. Translation: CASSSGRDSLYGYTF.

This clonotype has a handful of counts. This rearrangement joins TRBV7-9 to TRBJ2-7, with D unresolved. V gave up 1 base and J gave up 5 bases, with 12 bases separating them. Germline loops: CDR1 SEHNR, CDR2 FQNEAQ (reference sequence). The CDR3 has 14 amino acids. DNA of the CDR3: TGTGCCAGCAGCTTAGGGTACATGCTTGACGAGCAGTACGTC. Its translation is CASSLGYMLDEQYV.

This clonotype showed up just a few times. The V gene is TRBV20-1, the J gene TRBJ2-7; possible D gene TRBD1, 5 bases. The CDR3 runs to 14 residues. Germline CDR1 is DFQATT and CDR2 is SNEGSKA (reference sequence). CDR3 sequence: CAMEGQPPNYEQYV. The CDR3 DNA is TGCGCGATGGAAGGACAACCTCCCAACTACGAGCAGTACGTC.

A single count supports this clonotype. V usage is TRBV29-1 and J usage is TRBJ2-2; weak D call: TRBD1 (6 bases). This CDR3 is 14 amino acids long. Germline values: CDR1 SQVTM, CDR2 ANQGSEA. V was shortened by 7 bases and J by 5 bases, with 17 bases between the two germline ends. In DNA, the CDR3 is TGCAGCGGGCGGACCGGGACAACGACCGGGGAGCTGTTTTTT. This sequence encodes CSGRTGTTTGELFF.

This clonotype was counted ten times or more. This chain's CDR3 is CASRVTGQQNTEAFF. In DNA, the CDR3 is TGTGCCAGCAGGGTAACAGGCCAGCAGAACACTGAAGCTTTCTTT. The chain has TRBV7-8 and TRBJ1-1; tentative D call: TRBD1 (5 bases). The V and J ends lost 6 bases and 1 base respectively, with 15 bases between them. The V gene's germline CDR1 is SGHVS and CDR2 FQNEAQ. CDR3 length equals 15 residues. Full variable domain (outside the CDR3, taken from reference TRBV7-8 and TRBJ1-1): GAGVSQSPRYKVAKRGQDVALRCDPISGHVSLFWYQQALGQGPEFLTYFQNEAQLDKSGLPSDRFFAERPEGSVSTLKIQRTQQEDSAVYLCASRVTGQQNTEAFFGQGTRLTVV.